Shown below are 6 T cell receptor beta chains from a single sample sequenced in a study of beta chain features in type 1 diabetes. Sequenced material consisted of expressed TCRB transcripts (all of the isolated RNA was reverse transcribed). Generated by immunoSEQ multiplex PCR, the TCRdb table keeps only in-frame clones and is missing some. The table records about 220,000 clones, approximately 10% of them present only once. Sequenced material: central memory CD4+ T cells from blood. All receptors come from a man between 18 and 35 years old in good health.

The table lists this clone with a few counts. V and J are TRBV5-4 and TRBJ2-5; 10 bases line up with TRBD2. The CDR3 is 15 residues long. Germline trimming cut 2 bases from V and 5 bases from J; bases unmatched to any gene: 6. Per the germline V gene, CDR1 is SGHNT and CDR2 is YYREEE (reference sequence). Written as DNA, the CDR3 is TGTGCCAGCAGCTTTTTTTCTAGCGGGAGTGAGACCCAGTACTTC. Amino acids: CASSFFSSGSETQYF.

This clone was seen ten or more times. This rearrangement joins TRBV7-2 to TRBJ2-3; D ambiguous. Germline loops: CDR1 SGHTA, CDR2 FQGNSA. The ends were cut back, 2 bases at V and 4 bases at J, with 7 bases in the middle. The CDR3 loop spans 13 amino acids. The CDR3 sequence is CASSLTHADTQYF. CDR3 DNA sequence: TGTGCCAGCAGCTTAACTCACGCAGATACGCAGTATTTT.

V and J are TRBV6-6 and TRBJ2-1; TRBD1 matches 8 bases. This CDR3 spans 14 amino acids. Per germline, CDR1 MNHNY and CDR2 SVGAGI (reference sequence). The J segment lost 9 bases and the V segment lost 6 bases, leaving 10 bases of the junction unmatched. This CDR3 is CASSQLTGAGEQFF. The CDR3 DNA is TGTGCCAGCAGCCAGTTGACAGGGGCCGGTGAGCAGTTCTTC.

In the case of this clone: At the DNA level, this CDR3 is encoded by other sequences in the same sample as well. The chain links TRBV5-1 to TRBJ2-7; 8 positions agree with TRBD1. The V gene's germline CDR1 is SGHRS and CDR2 YFSETQ. Trimming at V came to 4 bases and at J to 6 bases, leaving 9 bases not matched to a gene. The length of the CDR3 is 14 residues. CDR3 residues: CASSTRTGQGEQYF. CDR3 DNA sequence: TGCGCCAGCAGCACGAGGACAGGGCAGGGCGAGCAGTACTTC.

V and J are TRBV7-2 and TRBJ2-2; TRBD2 matches 12 bases. V trimming: 3 bases; J trimming: 5 bases; junction bases outside the gene matches: 1. Germline values: CDR1 SGHTA, CDR2 FQGNSA. CDR3 size: 15 residues. CDR3 coding DNA: TGTGCCAGCAGCTTGGGACTAGCGGGTACCGGGGAGCTGTTTTTT. Amino acid sequence: CASSLGLAGTGELFF.

The chain employs TRBV11-2 and TRBJ2-1; 8 nucleotides agree with TRBD2. The CDR3 is 16 residues long. In germline, CDR1 is SGHAT, CDR2 FQNNGV. J gave up 0 bases and V 2 bases, and 3 bases lay outside the gene matches. CDR3 nucleotide sequence: TGTGCCAGCAGCTTATTAAGCGGGAGCTCCTACAATGAGCAGTTCTTC. Its translation is CASSLLSGSSYNEQFF.